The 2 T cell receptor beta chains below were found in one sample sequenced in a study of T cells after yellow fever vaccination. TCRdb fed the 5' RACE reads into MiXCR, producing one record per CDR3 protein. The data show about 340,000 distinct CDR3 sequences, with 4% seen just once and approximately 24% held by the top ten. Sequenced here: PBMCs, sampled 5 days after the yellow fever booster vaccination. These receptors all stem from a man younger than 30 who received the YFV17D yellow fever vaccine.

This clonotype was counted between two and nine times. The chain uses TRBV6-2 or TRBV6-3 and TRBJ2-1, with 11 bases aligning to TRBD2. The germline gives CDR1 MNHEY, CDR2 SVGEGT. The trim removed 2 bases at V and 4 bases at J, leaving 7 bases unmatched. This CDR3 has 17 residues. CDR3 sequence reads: CASSYSPSGGIYNEQFF. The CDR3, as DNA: TGTGCCAGCAGTTACAGCCCTAGCGGGGGGATATACAATGAGCAGTTCTTC.

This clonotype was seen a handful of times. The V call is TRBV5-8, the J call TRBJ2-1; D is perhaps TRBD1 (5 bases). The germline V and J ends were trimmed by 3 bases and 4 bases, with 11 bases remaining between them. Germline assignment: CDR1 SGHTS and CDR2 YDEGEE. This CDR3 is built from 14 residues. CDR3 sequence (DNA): TGTGCCAGCAGCTACCGGACACCTTACAATGAGCAGTTCTTC. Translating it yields CASSYRTPYNEQFF.